The 15 T cell receptor beta chains presented below share a single source sample, sequenced in a study of blood T cell repertoires in COVID-19. Data came from immunoSEQ multiplex PCR; TCRdb stores just in-frame clones and leaves some out. The repertoire holds some 110,000 clones, with over 75% as singletons. What was sequenced was peripheral blood. Every receptor here comes from a human donor in a cohort sampled during active COVID-19.

This chain joins TRBV9 and TRBJ2-7; 7 bases are a match to TRBD2. The ends lost 0 bases at V and 2 bases at J; junction bases unmatched: 2. Germline CDR1 reads SGDLS; CDR2 reads YYNGEE. This CDR3 region has 14 residues. CDR3 loop: CASSVGGRAYEQYF. Written as DNA, the CDR3 is TGTGCCAGCAGCGTAGGGGGGAGGGCCTACGAGCAGTACTTC.

The count of this clone is one. This chain links TRBV29-1 with TRBJ1-2, with D hard to call. V lost 5 bases to trimming and J lost 7 bases, with 8 bases between them. Germline V lookup: CDR1 SQVTM, CDR2 ANQGSEA. The CDR3 is 10 residues long. The CDR3 DNA is TGCAGCGTTAAGGAGGGTGGCTACACCTTC. This codes for CSVKEGGYTF.

This sequence joins TRBV27 and TRBJ1-6, with D tentatively TRBD1 (5 bases). Deletions cut 6 bases from V and 5 bases from J, with 11 bases between. This CDR3 spans 14 amino acids. Germline V lookup: CDR1 MNHEY, CDR2 SMNVEV (reference sequence). The DNA of the CDR3 is TGTGCCAGCAGGATCGGCAGGGATAATTCACCCCTCCACTTT. The encoded protein is CASRIGRDNSPLHF.

The gene calls are TRBV30 and TRBJ2-7; tentative D call: TRBD1 (6 bases). V lost 2 bases and J lost 2, with 10 bases in between. CDR1 GTSNPN and CDR2 SVGIG come from the germline V gene (reference sequence). The CDR3 loop spans 13 amino acids. This chain's CDR3 is CAWSLGQTYEQYF. DNA for the CDR3: TGTGCCTGGAGTTTAGGACAGACCTACGAGCAGTACTTC.

The chain links TRBV7-9 to TRBJ2-1; the D gene is possibly TRBD1 (5 bases). The V end lost 5 bases, the J end lost 4 bases, and 9 bases lay between the germline ends. The CDR3 has 13 amino acids. Germline CDR1 and CDR2: SEHNR and FQNEAQ (reference sequence). The DNA of the CDR3 is TGTGCCAGCAGCCTGGGGCAGTACAATGAGCAGTTCTTC. Protein: CASSLGQYNEQFF. Filled out from reference TRBV7-9 and TRBJ2-1, the complete variable domain reads DTGVSQNPRHKITKRGQNVTFRCDPISEHNRLYWYRQTLGQGPEFLTYFQNEAQLEKSRLLSDRFSAERPKGSFSTLEIQRTEQGDSAMYLCASSLGQYNEQFFGPGTRLTVL.

The chain has TRBV7-9 and TRBJ2-7; 7 nucleotides line up with TRBD1. The CDR3 has 16 amino acids. Germline CDR1 reads SEHNR; CDR2 reads FQNEAQ (reference sequence). Losses at the gene ends were 3 bases for V and 5 bases for J; bases not matched to a gene: 13. The CDR3 is CASSFGWAGGKDEQYF. The CDR3, as DNA: TGTGCCAGCAGCTTCGGTTGGGCAGGGGGAAAGGACGAGCAGTACTTC.

This clone is a singleton in its sample. The chain is built from TRBV28 and TRBJ1-2, with 7 bases lining up with TRBD1. The CDR3 loop spans 13 amino acids. The J segment lost 6 bases and the V segment lost 6 bases, leaving 7 bases of the junction unmatched. CDR1 and CDR2 from the germline V gene are MDHEN and SYDVKM. The CDR3 region is CASSPPGTDGYTF. In DNA, the CDR3 is TGTGCCAGCAGCCCCCCCGGGACAGATGGCTACACCTTC.

This clone is medium-sized (0.01 to 0.1%) by share. The chain has TRBV5-4 and TRBJ2-3, with 8 bases identical to TRBD1. Germline V lookup: CDR1 SGHNT, CDR2 YYREEE (reference sequence). V dropped 0 bases and J dropped 2; count of bases not matched to a gene: 2. This CDR3 has 15 amino acids. The DNA for the CDR3 is TGTGCCAGCAGCTTGGACAGGGGGGTCACAGATACGCAGTATTTT. Translation: CASSLDRGVTDTQYF.

V usage is TRBV11-2 and J usage is TRBJ2-3; TRBD2 matches 7 bases. In germline, CDR1 is SGHAT, CDR2 FQNNGV. This CDR3 spans 16 amino acids. Trimming took 1 base from V and 4 from J; bases not matched to a gene: 8. The CDR3 nucleotides are TGTGCCAGCAGCTTAGGTCCGGGAGGAGGGGCAGATACGCAGTATTTT. It yields the protein CASSLGPGGGADTQYF.

V usage is TRBV7-2 and J usage is TRBJ2-1; no definite D call. Germline V CDR1 and CDR2: SGHTA, FQGNSA. The ends were cut back, 1 base at V and 9 bases at J, with 10 bases in the middle. The CDR3 has 13 residues. In DNA, the CDR3 is TGTGCCAGCAGCTTAGGGCTTCATGGTGAGCAGTTCTTC. Protein: CASSLGLHGEQFF.

On this clone itself: The sample has other DNA sequences that encode this CDR3 too. The chain has TRBV6-5 and TRBJ2-7; D is unclear. The length of the CDR3 is 12 residues. Trimming pared 6 bases from V and 0 bases from J, leaving 6 bases between. Germline V gene lookup returns CDR1 MNHEY and CDR2 SVGAGI. CDR3 nucleotides: TGTGCCAGCAGGGGCGACTCCTACGAGCAGTACTTC. Its translation: CASRGDSYEQYF.

This chain joins TRBV6-5 and TRBJ2-7, with 14 bases aligning to TRBD2. The CDR3 runs 15 residues. CDR1 and CDR2 (germline): MNHEY, SVGAGI. Germline trimming cut 2 bases from V and 6 bases from J; bases unmatched to any gene: 3. CDR3 sequence: CASSYGLAGGSEQYF. In nucleotides, the CDR3 is TGTGCCAGCAGTTACGGACTAGCGGGAGGTTCCGAGCAGTACTTC.

V is TRBV11-1 and J is TRBJ1-1; 9 bases agree with TRBD1. CDR3 length: 15 residues. Germline V gives CDR1 SGHAT, CDR2 FQDESV (reference sequence). The ends lost 4 bases at V and 1 base at J; junction bases unmatched: 4. CDR3 nucleotides: TGTGCCAGCAGCTCACGGACAGGGGCGAACACTGAAGCTTTCTTT. Amino acid sequence: CASSSRTGANTEAFF.

This sequence joins TRBV5-6 and TRBJ2-7; TRBD1 is a possible D gene (6 bases). CDR3 length: 15 residues. In germline, CDR1 is SGHDT, CDR2 YYEEEE. The V gene lost 1 base and the J gene lost 5 bases, with 16 bases spanning the gap. The CDR3: CASSLPRQVGDEQYF. The DNA for the CDR3 is TGTGCCAGCAGCTTGCCCCGACAGGTAGGGGACGAGCAGTACTTC. Combining the CDR3 with reference TRBV5-6 and TRBJ2-7 gives the whole variable domain DAGVTQSPTHLIKTRGQQVTLRCSPKSGHDTVSWYQQALGQGPQFIFQYYEEEERQRGNFPDRFSGHQFPNYSSELNVNALLLGDSALYLCASSLPRQVGDEQYFGPGTRLTVT.

This rearrangement joins TRBV6-5 to TRBJ1-2; unclear D gene. This CDR3 has 14 residues. Trimming took off 5 bases at V and 5 bases at J, with 15 bases between the two ends. Germline lookup yields CDR1 MNHEY and CDR2 SVGAGI. The DNA for the CDR3 is TGTGCCAGCAGTCCCGGGGAGACGGCTTATGGCTACACCTTC. As protein: CASSPGETAYGYTF.